This is a list of T cell receptor beta chains from one sample in a study of T cells in Graves' hyperthyroidism and ophthalmopathy. One entry per CDR3 protein results from TCRdb running MiXCR on the multiplex PCR reads. The sample yields around 290,000 distinct CDR3 sequences, 15% to 20% seen once. Material: blood. These receptors were collected from a woman aged 55-69 years with Graves' ophthalmopathy. Both conserved end residues are part of each CDR3. Each record gives: V gene, D gene, J gene, clone size, CDR3 DNA, CDR3 protein. The D gene is left open where the match is weak. Clone size is not always given. Where it is, it says once, few, many or a class for expanded clones.

>TRBV7-2|NA|TRBJ2-7|many
TGTGCCAGCAGCCTAGGTCCTAGCCTTTCCTACGAGCAGTACTTC
CASSLGPSLSYEQYF
>TRBV13|TRBD2|TRBJ2-1|few
TGTGCCAGCAGCTTGTCCGGTCTGGTGACTAGCGGGAGTACTAATGAGCAGTTCTTC
CASSLSGLVTSGSTNEQFF
>TRBV20-1|NA|TRBJ2-2|few
TGCAGTGCATATTACAGAGCGTCGAACACCGGGGAGCTGTTTTTT
CSAYYRASNTGELFF
>TRBV19|TRBD1|TRBJ1-4|NA
TGTGCCAGTAGTATGGACAGGCCTAATGAAAAACTGTTTTTT
CASSMDRPNEKLFF
>TRBV10-3|NA|TRBJ2-5|NA
TGTGCCATCGGACAAGAGACCCAGTACTTC
CAIGQETQYF
>TRBV7-2|NA|TRBJ2-1|many
TGTGCCAGCAGCTTGGGTTGGAATGAGCAGTTCTTC
CASSLGWNEQFF
>TRBV28|TRBD1|TRBJ1-5|NA
TGTGCCAGCAGTCCACGGGACAGGGGAAATCAGCCCCAGCATTTT
CASSPRDRGNQPQHF
>TRBV15|TRBD1|TRBJ2-7|few
TGTGCCACCAGCTTCGGGACAGAGACACTGGTCAAGCAGTACTTC
CATSFGTETLVKQYF
>TRBV11-2|TRBD2|TRBJ2-1|many
TGTGCCAGCACCCAATCAGGACTAGCGGGGTACAATGAGCAGTTCTTC
CASTQSGLAGYNEQFF
>TRBV6-5|NA|TRBJ2-3|NA
TGTGCCAGCAGTTACCCTTATACAATGGATGCTCGGTCTGAAGCTAGCACAGATACGCAGTATTTT
CASSYPYTMDARSEASTDTQYF
>TRBV18|NA|TRBJ2-5|many
TGTGCCAGCTCACCACCCAGTCTTGAAGAGACCCAGTACTTC
CASSPPSLEETQYF
>TRBV25-1|NA|TRBJ2-1|NA
TGTGCCAGCAGTGAATATGAGGGGGGGCCGGGTGAGCAGTTCTTC
CASSEYEGGPGEQFF
>TRBV4-1|NA|TRBJ1-1|many
TGCGCCAGCAGCCAAGTGGGGCCCACTGAAGCTTTCTTT
CASSQVGPTEAFF
>TRBV2|NA|TRBJ2-7|many
TGTGCCAGCAGTGGACCAGACTACGAGCAGTACTTC
CASSGPDYEQYF
>TRBV5-5|TRBD2|TRBJ2-5|NA
TGTGCCAGCAGCTTGTCTAGCGGGGGTAGGAAAGAGACCCAGTACTTC
CASSLSSGGRKETQYF
>TRBV2|TRBD2|TRBJ2-7|NA
TGTGCCAGCAGCTCACGTGGGGGAGGGGCCCTTAATAGTCCCACCTACGAGCAGTACTTC
CASSSRGGGALNSPTYEQYF
>TRBV27|TRBD1|TRBJ1-4|few
TGTGCCAGCAGTTCCCCCGGCAGGGGGCTTGAAAAACTGTTTTTT
CASSSPGRGLEKLFF